Each of the 25 T cell receptor beta chains below was sequenced from the same sample in a study of beta chain features in type 1 diabetes. Study outcomes and limitations: Shortening of TCRB CDR3s, moderate but significant, appeared in all four CD4+ subsets of Type 1 diabetes patients.

Reverse transcribing all isolated RNA meant expressed TCRB transcripts were sequenced. Libraries were prepared by immunoSEQ multiplex PCR; TCRdb keeps only in-frame clonotypes and omits some of them. The table includes about 44,000 clones, 66% detected once. These TCRs are of unknown antigen specificity. The specimen was Tregs from blood. These receptor sequences come from a woman in her late teens or twenties with type 1 diabetes.

This clone turned up a few times. The DNA of the CDR3 is TGTGCCAGTAGTGTCCCCGGGTGGTCTGGGGCCAACGTCCTGACTTTC. Translated, it gives CASSVPGWSGANVLTF. The rearrangement links TRBV19 to TRBJ2-6, with D hard to call. Per germline, CDR1 LNHDA and CDR2 SQIVND (reference sequence). The CDR3 extends over 16 amino acids. Trimming shortened V by 5 bases and J by 1 base, and 12 bases separated the two germline ends.

The chain joins TRBV5-6 to TRBJ2-2; TRBD1 might be the D (6 bases). Germline V gives CDR1 SGHDT, CDR2 YYEEEE. V dropped 4 bases and J dropped 4 bases, with 11 bases sitting between them. This CDR3 region has 14 residues. CDR3: CASSPGQITGELFF. CDR3 nucleotide sequence: TGTGCCAGCAGCCCCGGACAGATCACCGGGGAGCTGTTTTTT.

The rearrangement links TRBV7-2 to TRBJ2-5; TRBD2 matches 12 bases. V shed 4 bases and J 5 bases; nucleotides not matched to a gene: 5. The V gene's germline CDR1 is SGHTA and CDR2 FQGNSA. CDR3 length: 15 amino acids. The CDR3 sequence: CASSSSGRARETQYF. The CDR3 coding sequence is TGTGCCAGCAGCTCTAGCGGGAGGGCCCGGGAGACCCAGTACTTC.

The chain uses TRBV5-1 and TRBJ2-5; TRBD2 agrees at 11 bases. The CDR3 loop spans 17 amino acids. V lost 7 bases and J lost 8; bases outside the gene matches: 19. Germline V gene sequence: CDR1 SGHRS, CDR2 YFSETQ. CDR3: CASWGTSGEGLSLTQYF. Here the CDR3 DNA reads TGCGCCAGCTGGGGGACTAGCGGAGAAGGCCTAAGTTTAACCCAGTACTTC.

The chain employs TRBV5-6 and TRBJ2-3, with 7 positions matching TRBD1. The germline CDR1 and CDR2 sequences are SGHDT and YYEEEE. V shed 3 bases and J 3 bases; nucleotides not matched to a gene: 4. The CDR3 has 14 residues. The CDR3 nucleotides read TGTGCCAGCAGCTGGACAGGTGGGACAGATACGCAGTATTTT. Translation: CASSWTGGTDTQYF.

This chain links TRBV5-6 with TRBJ1-2; D gene unclear. Trimming cost V 2 bases and J 0 bases, with 5 bases left between them. The CDR3 length is 13 residues. Germline CDR1 reads SGHDT; CDR2 reads YYEEEE. CDR3 sequence (DNA): TGTGCCAGCAGCTTTAATGCTAACTATGGCTACACCTTC. This gives the protein CASSFNANYGYTF.

The chain employs TRBV29-1 and TRBJ2-7; tentatively, D is TRBD2 (5 bases). V was trimmed by 7 bases and J by 4 bases, leaving 11 bases between them. The germline gives CDR1 SQVTM, CDR2 ANQGSEA. The CDR3 has 11 residues. CDR3 protein: CSAKGGYEQYF. Written as DNA, the CDR3 is TGCAGCGCTAAGGGCGGGTACGAGCAGTACTTC.

This CDR3 is CASSFGGFSYEQYF. CDR3 DNA: TGCGCCAGCAGCTTTGGCGGTTTCTCCTACGAGCAGTACTTC. The J gene is TRBJ2-7, the V gene TRBV5-1, with unresolved D. V was shortened by 2 bases and J by 0 bases, with 9 bases between the two germline ends. Germline CDR1 and CDR2: SGHRS and YFSETQ. The CDR3 has 14 amino acids. The whole variable domain, remainder taken from reference TRBV5-1 and TRBJ2-7, is KAGVTQTPRYLIKTRGQQVTLSCSPISGHRSVSWYQQTPGQGLQFLFEYFSETQRNKGNFPGRFSGRQFSNSRSEMNVSTLELGDSALYLCASSFGGFSYEQYFGPGTRLTVT.

The chain links TRBV27 to TRBJ1-1, with 8 bases that match TRBD1. Per germline, CDR1 MNHEY and CDR2 SMNVEV (reference sequence). The CDR3 length is 14 residues. V was clipped by 1 base and J by 3 bases; unmatched bases: 1. CDR3 loop: CASSLYRGYTEAFF. The CDR3 bases are TGTGCCAGCAGTTTATACAGGGGGTACACTGAAGCTTTCTTT.

This clone occurred a few times. The chain employs TRBV19 and TRBJ1-1, with 7 nucleotides matching TRBD1. CDR3 length: 14 amino acids. From germline, CDR1 is LNHDA and CDR2 SQIVND (reference sequence). Trimming at V came to 4 bases and at J to 1 base, leaving 3 bases not matched to a gene. The CDR3 region has the DNA TGTGCCAGTAGTAAGACAGGGCCGAACACTGAAGCTTTCTTT. Its protein product is CASSKTGPNTEAFF.

This clone was seen a single time. The chain has TRBV27 and TRBJ2-7; D ambiguous. Germline V gene lookup returns CDR1 MNHEY and CDR2 SMNVEV (reference sequence). With 6 bases removed from V and 3 bases from J, the gap between germline ends came to 12 bases. CDR3 length equals 13 residues. Here the CDR3 DNA reads TGTGCCAGCAGGGCATACCCCCTCTACGAGCAGTACTTC. Its protein product is CASRAYPLYEQYF.

This clone has just a few counts. The chain links TRBV29-1 to TRBJ1-5; perhaps TRBD1 as D (6 bases). Germline lookup yields CDR1 SQVTM and CDR2 ANQGSEA. V lost 2 bases, J lost 8 bases, and 10 bases lay in between. The CDR3 sequence is 12 residues long. The CDR3 is CSVENRVEPQHF. The CDR3 DNA is TGCAGCGTTGAAAACAGGGTAGAGCCCCAGCATTTT.

This clone appeared a few times. The genes are TRBV7-2 and TRBJ1-2; 9 nucleotides agree with TRBD1. J gave up 2 bases and V 5 bases, and 6 bases lay outside the gene matches. The CDR3 is 15 residues long. Per the germline V gene, CDR1 is SGHTA and CDR2 is FQGNSA. CDR3 region: CASSPRTGANYGYTF. The CDR3 DNA follows: TGTGCCAGCAGCCCGCGGACAGGGGCCAACTATGGCTACACCTTC. Full variable domain (outside the CDR3, taken from reference TRBV7-2 and TRBJ1-2): GAGVSQSPSNKVTEKGKDVELRCDPISGHTALYWYRQSLGQGLEFLIYFQGNSAPDKSGLPSDRFSAERTGGSVSTLTIQRTQQEDSAVYLCASSPRTGANYGYTFGSGTRLTVV.

The rearrangement links TRBV7-9 to TRBJ1-6; D unresolved. Deletions cut 5 bases from V and 8 bases from J, with 13 bases between. CDR1 is SEHNR and CDR2 is FQNEAQ in the germline V gene (reference sequence). CDR3 length equals 14 residues. CDR3 in amino acids: CASSPRMADSPLHF. The CDR3 coding sequence is TGTGCCAGCAGCCCCCGGATGGCGGATTCACCCCTCCACTTT.

This clone was seen once. This chain connects TRBV9 to TRBJ1-5; 7 bases fit TRBD1. V lost 3 bases to trimming and J lost 8 bases; unmatched junction nucleotides: 11. Germline V gene lookup returns CDR1 SGDLS and CDR2 YYNGEE. This CDR3 spans 15 amino acids. Written as DNA, the CDR3 is TGTGCCAGCAGCGCCGGGACAGCCCATGGAGAGCCCCAGCATTTT. This encodes CASSAGTAHGEPQHF. Filled out from reference TRBV9 and TRBJ1-5, the complete variable domain reads DSGVTQTPKHLITATGQRVTLRCSPRSGDLSVYWYQQSLDQGLQFLIQYYNGEERAKGNILERFSAQQFPDLHSELNLSSLELGDSALYFCASSAGTAHGEPQHFGDGTRLSIL.

The chain links TRBV5-4 to TRBJ1-2, with D possibly matching TRBD1 (5 bases). Germline V CDR1 and CDR2: SGHNT, YYREEE (reference sequence). Trimming took off 4 bases at V and 4 bases at J, with 26 bases between the two ends. The CDR3 has 18 amino acids. CDR3 residues: CASSPSLPGRGVSYGYTF. CDR3 nucleotides: TGTGCCAGCAGCCCAAGCCTTCCCGGGAGGGGAGTTAGCTATGGCTACACCTTC.

The CDR3 nucleotides read TGCGCCAGCAGCTTGGCCGAGGGTTCCTACAATGAGCAGTTCTTC. Its protein is CASSLAEGSYNEQFF. This sequence joins TRBV5-1 and TRBJ2-1; D is possibly TRBD2 (5 bases). This CDR3 is 15 amino acids long. CDR1 and CDR2 (germline): SGHRS, YFSETQ. V was clipped by 0 bases and J by 1 base, with 8 bases between them.

V usage is TRBV6-6 and J usage is TRBJ1-1; perhaps TRBD1 as D (5 bases). Trimming removed 4 bases from V and 5 bases from J, with 8 bases in between. Germline assignment: CDR1 MNHNY and CDR2 SVGAGI (reference sequence). The CDR3 length is 12 residues. Written as DNA, the CDR3 is TGTGCCAGCAGTTGGCAGGGAACTGAAGCTTTCTTT. This sequence encodes CASSWQGTEAFF.

Regarding this clone: Sequence at one end of the junction differs from germline and may be a read error. The rearrangement uses TRBV7-7 and TRBJ2-7; 7 bases agree with TRBD2. The germline gives CDR1 SSHAT, CDR2 FNYEAQ (reference sequence). This CDR3 has 15 residues. The CDR3 DNA reads as TGTGCTAGCAGCCCGTCTAGCGGAAGCTCCTACGAGCAGTACTTC. This gives the protein CASSPSSGSSYEQYF.

The chain employs TRBV7-8 and TRBJ2-5, with 8 bases fitting TRBD1. The germline CDR1 and CDR2 sequences are SGHVS and FQNEAQ. This CDR3 has 14 residues. The V gene end was trimmed by 5 bases and the J gene end by 5 bases; junction bases not matched to a gene: 7. The CDR3 is CASSPGGRMETQYF. CDR3 nucleotides: TGTGCCAGCAGCCCAGGGGGCCGGATGGAGACCCAGTACTTC.

V usage is TRBV5-1 and J usage is TRBJ2-1, with D possibly TRBD2 on 6 matching bases. Germline values: CDR1 SGHRS, CDR2 YFSETQ. CDR3 length: 13 residues. Trimming removed 4 bases at V and 4 bases at J, with 9 bases between. Here the CDR3 DNA reads TGCGCCAGCAGCCCGCGGGGTTACAATGAGCAGTTCTTC. It specifies CASSPRGYNEQFF. The full variable domain, rest sourced from reference TRBV5-1 and TRBJ2-1, is KAGVTQTPRYLIKTRGQQVTLSCSPISGHRSVSWYQQTPGQGLQFLFEYFSETQRNKGNFPGRFSGRQFSNSRSEMNVSTLELGDSALYLCASSPRGYNEQFFGPGTRLTVL.

DNA for the CDR3: TGTGCCAGCAGCTTAATGCCCAGGACAGATACGCAGTATTTT. It is translated as CASSLMPRTDTQYF. V gene TRBV7-9 combines with J gene TRBJ2-3; no firm D call. In germline, CDR1 is SEHNR, CDR2 FQNEAQ (reference sequence). V was pared by 2 bases and J by 3 bases, with 9 bases between. The CDR3 contains 14 residues.

The chain employs TRBV4-2 and TRBJ2-5; maybe TRBD2 (6 bases). V lost 4 bases and J 1 base, leaving 13 bases between the germline ends. The CDR3 is 15 residues long. Looked up from germline, CDR1 is LGHNA and CDR2 is YNFKEQ. CDR3: CASSLMVSGQETQYF. CDR3 in DNA: TGTGCCAGCAGCCTGATGGTTAGCGGCCAAGAGACCCAGTACTTC.

CDR3 sequence (DNA): TGTGCCAGCAGCTTTTATCAGGGAGAGACCCAGTACTTC. It codes for CASSFYQGETQYF. The chain couples TRBV5-4 to TRBJ2-5, with a possible D match to TRBD1 (5 bases). The V gene's germline CDR1 is SGHNT and CDR2 YYREEE (reference sequence). The CDR3 loop spans 13 amino acids. Trimming removed 2 bases from V and 4 bases from J, with 9 bases in between.

This clone has more than one count but fewer than ten. This same CDR3 is encoded by further DNA sequences in the sample. The V and J genes are TRBV18 and TRBJ2-1; 10 positions match TRBD2. After removal of 9 bases from V and 3 bases from J, the junction contained 2 bases not matched to a gene. The CDR3 totals 13 residues. Per the germline V gene, CDR1 is KGHSH and CDR2 is LQKENI. This CDR3 is CASRTSGYNEQFF. The CDR3 region has the DNA TGTGCCAGTCGGACTAGCGGCTACAATGAGCAGTTCTTC.